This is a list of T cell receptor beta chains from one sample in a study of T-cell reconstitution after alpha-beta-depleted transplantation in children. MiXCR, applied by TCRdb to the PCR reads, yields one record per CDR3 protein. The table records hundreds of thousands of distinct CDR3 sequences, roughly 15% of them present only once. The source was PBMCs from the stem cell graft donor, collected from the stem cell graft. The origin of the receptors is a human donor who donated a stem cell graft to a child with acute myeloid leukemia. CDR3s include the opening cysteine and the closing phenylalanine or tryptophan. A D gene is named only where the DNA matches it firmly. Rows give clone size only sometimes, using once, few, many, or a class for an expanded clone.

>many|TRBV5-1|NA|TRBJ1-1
TGCGCCAGCAGCGCCCACACGGGACAGAACACTGAAGCTTTCTTT
CASSAHTGQNTEAFF
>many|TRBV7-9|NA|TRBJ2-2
TGTGCCAGCCCTGCCCCACCTGCGGTCACCGGGGAGCTGTTTTTT
CASPAPPAVTGELFF
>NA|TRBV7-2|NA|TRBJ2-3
TGTGCCAGCAGCTTAGTGCCAGGGGGGCCCGATACGCAGTATTTT
CASSLVPGGPDTQYF
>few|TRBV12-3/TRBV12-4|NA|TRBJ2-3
TGTGCCAGCAGTCACCGTGGAACCCGCACAGATACGCAGTATTTT
CASSHRGTRTDTQYF
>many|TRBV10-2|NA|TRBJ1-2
TGCGCCAGCAGTGGGTACGGCGGCTACACCTTC
CASSGYGGYTF
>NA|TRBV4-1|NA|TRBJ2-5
TGCGCCAGCAGCCAAGTGGGCAACCGCGTCGGGGAGACCCAGTACTTC
CASSQVGNRVGETQYF
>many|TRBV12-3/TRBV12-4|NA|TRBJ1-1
TGTGCCAGCAGTTTATGGAGCTCAATGGGGCGGTGGGAAGTGAACACTGAAGCTTTCTTT
CASSLWSSMGRWEVNTEAFF
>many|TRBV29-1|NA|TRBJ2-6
TGCAGCGTTACCTCCAGGGGGGCCAACGTCCTGACTTTC
CSVTSRGANVLTF
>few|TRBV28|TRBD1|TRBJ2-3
TGTGCCAGCAGTCGACGTGTTGGGACAGGGAGCACAGATACGCAGTATTTT
CASSRRVGTGSTDTQYF
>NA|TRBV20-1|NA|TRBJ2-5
TGCAGTGCTAGAGATGGGCTAGCGTGGGAGACCCAGTACTTC
CSARDGLAWETQYF
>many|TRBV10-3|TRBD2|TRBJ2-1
TGTGCCATCAGTCTGCAAGCGGGGCCAGGGCGGGGGAATGAGCAGTTCTTC
CAISLQAGPGRGNEQFF
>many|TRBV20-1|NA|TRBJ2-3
TGCAGTGCTAGCAGAGGTGGAGCAACGCAGTATTTT
CSASRGGATQYF
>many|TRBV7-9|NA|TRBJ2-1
TGTGCCAGCAGCGCCTGGGGGGCTGACAATGAGCAGTTCTTC
CASSAWGADNEQFF
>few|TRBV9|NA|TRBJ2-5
TGTGCCAGCAGCGTAGGCTCCGGTCAAGAGACCCAGTACTTC
CASSVGSGQETQYF
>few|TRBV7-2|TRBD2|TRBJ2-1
TGTGCCGTTGGACTAGCGGGACACAATGAGCAGTTCTTC
CAVGLAGHNEQFF
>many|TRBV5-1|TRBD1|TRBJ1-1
TGTGCCAGCAGCTTAGCAGGGGGCAACACTGAAGCTTTCTTT
CASSLAGGNTEAFF
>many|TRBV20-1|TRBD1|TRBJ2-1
TGCAGTGCTAGACAGGGGGCGTTCTACAATGAGCAGTTCTTC
CSARQGAFYNEQFF
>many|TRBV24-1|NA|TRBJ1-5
TGTGCCACCAGTGATTCGGGGGCTAAGGGGCCCCAGCATTTT
CATSDSGAKGPQHF
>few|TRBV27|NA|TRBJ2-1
TGTGCCAGCAGTTTAATCGGGGGCCACTACAATGAGCAGTTCTTC
CASSLIGGHYNEQFF
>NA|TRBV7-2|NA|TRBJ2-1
TGTGCCAGCAGCTCCAGAGGAGGGGGAACTGGCAATGAGCAGTTCTTC
CASSSRGGGTGNEQFF
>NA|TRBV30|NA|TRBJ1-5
TGTGCCTGGAGTCGACTGGGTCAGCCCCAGCATTTT
CAWSRLGQPQHF
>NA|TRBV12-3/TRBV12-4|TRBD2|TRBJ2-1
TGTGCCAGCAGCTCGACCCGACTAGCCCCTGAGCAGTTCTTC
CASSSTRLAPEQFF
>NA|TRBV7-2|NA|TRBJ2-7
TGTGCCAGCAGCTTAATGATGATGTCTACAACCTACGAGCAGTACTTC
CASSLMMMSTTYEQYF
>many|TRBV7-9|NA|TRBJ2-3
TGTGCCAGCAGCTTAGACTTGGAAGTAAGGACAGATACGCAGTATTTT
CASSLDLEVRTDTQYF
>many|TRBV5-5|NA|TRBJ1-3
TGTGCCAGCAGCTTGTTTGCCTCGGTAACGGGAAACACCATATATTTT
CASSLFASVTGNTIYF
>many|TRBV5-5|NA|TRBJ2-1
TGTGCCAGCACCCAGATCCGGACGGCCTCGGGTGAGCAGTTCTTC
CASTQIRTASGEQFF
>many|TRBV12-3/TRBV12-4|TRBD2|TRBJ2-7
TGTGCCAGCAGTTTAGCGGGTAGCGGGGTATACGAGCAGTACTTC
CASSLAGSGVYEQYF
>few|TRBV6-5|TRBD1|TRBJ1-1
TGTGCCAGCAGTTACGGGACAGCAAGATCCGGGGAAGCTTTCTTT
CASSYGTARSGEAFF
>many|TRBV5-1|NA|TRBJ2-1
TGCGCCAGCAGCTTGGCCGTAACTGGGGCGTCGGGCAATGAGCAGTTCTTC
CASSLAVTGASGNEQFF
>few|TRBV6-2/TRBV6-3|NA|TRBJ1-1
TGTGCCAGCAGTTACTCGAGGGCGAACACTGAAGCTTTCTTT
CASSYSRANTEAFF
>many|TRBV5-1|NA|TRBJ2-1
TGCGCCAGCAGTCGCGGGGATAGAGACAATGAGCAGTTCTTC
CASSRGDRDNEQFF
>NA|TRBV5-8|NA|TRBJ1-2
TGTGCCATCAGCTTGTTCGGGAATAACTATGGCTACACCTTC
CAISLFGNNYGYTF
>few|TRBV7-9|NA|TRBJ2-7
TGTGCCAGCAGCTTAACGCCCGCCACAGGGGAGCAGTACTTC
CASSLTPATGEQYF
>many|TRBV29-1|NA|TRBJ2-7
TGCAGCGTGGGCGGGGTTTCAACTAAGAACGAGCAGTACTTC
CSVGGVSTKNEQYF
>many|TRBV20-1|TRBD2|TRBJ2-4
TGCAGTGCTAGAGATAACCCAAGACTAGCGGGGGCCATACTAGCCAAAAACATTCAGTACTTC
CSARDNPRLAGAILAKNIQYF
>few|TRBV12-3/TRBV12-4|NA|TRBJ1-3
TGTGCCAGCACACCACAGGGCTTGTCCCGTGGAAACACCATATATTTT
CASTPQGLSRGNTIYF
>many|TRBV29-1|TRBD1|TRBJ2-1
TGCAGCGTTGAAGACGACAGGGACAATGAGCAGTTCTTC
CSVEDDRDNEQFF
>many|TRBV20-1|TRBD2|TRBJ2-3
TGCAGTGCTAGAGATCCCGCTAGCGGGGGGGCCGATACGCAGTATTTT
CSARDPASGGADTQYF
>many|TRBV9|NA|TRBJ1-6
TGTGCCAGCAGCGTAGGGTTGACGCGCTCCTATAATTCACCCCTCCACTTT
CASSVGLTRSYNSPLHF
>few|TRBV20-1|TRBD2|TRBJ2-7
TGCAGTGCTAGGGGGGGGACGGCCGAGGAGCAGTACTTC
CSARGGTAEEQYF
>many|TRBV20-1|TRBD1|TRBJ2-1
TGCAGTGTCAGCAGGGGGCTACCCTACAATGAGCAGTTCTTC
CSVSRGLPYNEQFF
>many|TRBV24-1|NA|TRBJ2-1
TGTGCCACCCAAAGCCGAGATGAGCAGTTCTTC
CATQSRDEQFF
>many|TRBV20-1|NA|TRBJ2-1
TGCAGTGCTAGTCATCTGGGCTGGCCTAGGTTCTTC
CSASHLGWPRFF
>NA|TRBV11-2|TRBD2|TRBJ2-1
TGTGCCAGCAGCGTAGCCACAGGGACTAGCTCCTACAATGAGCAGTTCTTC
CASSVATGTSSYNEQFF
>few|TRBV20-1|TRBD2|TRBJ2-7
TGCTGTGCTAGTGATGAGGGATACGCGGGGGGGTCCTACGAGCAGTACTTC
CCASDEGYAGGSYEQYF
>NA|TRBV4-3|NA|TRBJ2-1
TGCGCCAGCAGCCAAGGGTCGTCCAGTCGAAATGAGCAGTTCTTC
CASSQGSSSRNEQFF
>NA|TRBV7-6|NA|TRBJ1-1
TGTGCCAGCAGCTTTGAATCAGGCATGAACACTGAAGCTTTCTTT
CASSFESGMNTEAFF
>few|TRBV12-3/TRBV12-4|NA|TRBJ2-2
TGTGCCAGCAGCCAAACCACTAGTAACACCGGGGAGCTGTTTTTT
CASSQTTSNTGELFF
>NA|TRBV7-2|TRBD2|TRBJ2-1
TGTGCCGGTGGACTAGCGGGGCCCAGGAATGAGCAGTTCTTC
CAGGLAGPRNEQFF
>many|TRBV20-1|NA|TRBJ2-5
TGCAGTGCTAGAGATGCGTCAGTCCAAGAGACCCAGTACTTC
CSARDASVQETQYF
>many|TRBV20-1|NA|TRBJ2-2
TGCAGTGCTAGAGATCGGAAGAACACCGGGGAGCTGTTTTTT
CSARDRKNTGELFF
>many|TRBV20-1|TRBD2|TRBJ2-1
TGCAGTGCTTCAACTAGCGGGGGGCTCAATGAGCAGTTCTTC
CSASTSGGLNEQFF
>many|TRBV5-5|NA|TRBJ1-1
TGTGCCAGCAGCTTCAGGGGCAGCAACACTGAAGCTTTCTTT
CASSFRGSNTEAFF
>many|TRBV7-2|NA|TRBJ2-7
TGTGCCAGCAGTGCCTCCTACGAGCAGTACTTC
CASSASYEQYF